This TCR beta chain was recorded in a study of CD8 T cells in Susac syndrome. The overall study: Active disease was present in more than 5 of the sequenced Susac syndrome patients, whereas fewer than ten of them were in remission. Whole-study results and caveats: Where Susac syndrome CD4+ T cell repertoires were concerned, no clonal expansion was evident.

Deletions cut 4 bases from V and 3 bases from J, with 20 bases between. Germline V lookup: CDR1 SGDLS, CDR2 YYNGEE. CDR3 length: 16 amino acids. As to this clonotype: What it binds is unknown.

Random hexamers were used to reverse transcribe the RNA input (about 0.5 to 1 ug). TCR beta CDR3 was amplified by immunoSEQ multiplex PCR. This amplification extended across 54 Vbeta and 13 Jbeta segments. MiXCR, applied by TCRdb to the immunoSEQ multiplex PCR reads, yields one record per CDR3 protein. The repertoire includes 170,000 or so distinct CDR3 sequences, approximately 95% of them detected once, and 0.12% sits in the top ten. Sequencing was performed on CD4+ T cells from PBMCs. The TCR comes from a human donor with Susac syndrome. The rearrangement joins TRBV9 to TRBJ2-7; D remains unclear. CDR3 protein: CASSQISQALVYEQYF. CDR3 DNA: TGTGCCAGCAGCCAAATAAGCCAAGCCCTCGTCTACGAGCAGTACTTC. The whole variable domain, filled in from reference TRBV9 and TRBJ2-7, reads DSGVTQTPKHLITATGQRVTLRCSPRSGDLSVYWYQQSLDQGLQFLIQYYNGEERAKGNILERFSAQQFPDLHSELNLSSLELGDSALYFCASSQISQALVYEQYFGPGTRLTVT.